This TCR beta chain was documented in a study of a mutant IDH1 vaccine in newly diagnosed glioma. About the study: Beginning 4-6 weeks after radiotherapy alone, or with temozolomide cycles, vaccination took place. V12 came at week 35, V13 at week 47. Study results and limitations: Evidence of vaccine-induced immune responses was documented in approximately 93% of patients.

The germline gives CDR1 SNHLY, CDR2 FYNNEI. V dropped 1 base and J dropped 0 bases, with 13 bases sitting between them. The CDR3 covers 17 residues. Worth noting for this clone: No antigen is known for it.

Time point described: week 35, safety follow-up. Every vaccine dose comprised 300 ug of mutant IDH1 20-mer peptide plus topical imiquimod. Eight vaccinations reached patients in weeks 1, 3, 5, 7, 11, 15, 19 and 23. Method: immunoSEQ multiplex PCR; TCRdb's copy keeps in-frame clones and lacks some. The table has tens of thousands of clones, 76% seen once. Material: PBMCs, obtained from a glioma patient whose treatment included an IDH1 peptide vaccine. The genes are TRBV2 and TRBJ2-1, with D possibly matching TRBD2 (5 bases). This receptor was taken from a man in his forties with glioma. CDR3 bases: TGTGCCAGCAGTGAAGGGGTAGCGCAAAGCTCCTACAATGAGCAGTTCTTC. Translation gives CASSEGVAQSSYNEQFF.